These 32 T cell receptor beta chains were all obtained from the same sample, sequenced in a study of PD-1 blockade in classical Hodgkin lymphoma. All patients relapsed after autologous stem cell transplantation, and brentuximab vedotin exposure varied. This table comes from immunoSEQ multiplex PCR, and its TCRdb copy is limited to in-frame clones, with some not included. The table records 100,000 or so clones, 75% to 90% of them present only once. The specimen comprised peripheral blood mononuclear cells (PBMCs), sampled before the second cycle of nivolumab. These receptors originate from a human donor with classical Hodgkin lymphoma.

This clone was counted once. J is TRBJ2-3 and V is TRBV7-6; D is uncertain. Germline CDR1 reads SGHVS; CDR2 reads FNYEAQ. Trimming stripped 5 bases from V and 4 bases from J, with 7 bases between. CDR3 length: 12 residues. The chain's CDR3 is CASSPGPDTQYF. CDR3 sequence (DNA): TGTGCCAGCAGCCCCGGCCCAGATACGCAGTATTTT.

The rearrangement joins TRBV25-1 to TRBJ1-2, with D possibly being TRBD1 (5 bases). Trimming stripped 1 base from V and 6 bases from J, with 12 bases between. Germline lookup yields CDR1 MGHDK and CDR2 SYGVNS. The CDR3 consists of 14 residues. The CDR3 sequence: CASSESGGIDGYTF. For the CDR3, the DNA is TGTGCCAGCAGTGAATCCGGGGGGATAGATGGCTACACCTTC.

The V gene is TRBV10-2, the J gene TRBJ1-1; TRBD1 aligns across 7 bases. This CDR3 region has 17 residues. J was trimmed by 4 bases and V by 0 bases; bases with no gene match: 11. Per the germline V gene, CDR1 is WSHSY and CDR2 is SAAADI. The CDR3 bases are TGCGCCAGCAGTGAGTCAGGGGGCGCTTCTCGGGGCACTGAAGCTTTCTTT. This codes for CASSESGGASRGTEAFF.

In DNA form, the CDR3 reads TGTGCCAGCAGTTTACCCCGCATGAGCTCTGGAAACACCATATATTTT. As protein: CASSLPRMSSGNTIYF. The rearrangement joins TRBV28 to TRBJ1-3, with D unresolved. Trimming took off 2 bases at V and 0 bases at J, with 11 bases between the two ends. CDR1 MDHEN and CDR2 SYDVKM come from the germline V gene. CDR3 length: 16 residues.

V is TRBV9 and J is TRBJ1-1; D ambiguous. Germline assignment: CDR1 SGDLS and CDR2 YYNGEE. Trimming shortened V by 0 bases and J by 1 base, and 25 bases separated the two germline ends. CDR3 length: 20 amino acids. The CDR3 loop is CASSVGFRVGRRLRNTEAFF. The CDR3 nucleotides read TGTGCCAGCAGCGTAGGTTTCCGGGTAGGGAGGCGGCTAAGGAACACTGAAGCTTTCTTT.

The rearrangement links TRBV9 to TRBJ2-5; the D is unclear. In germline, CDR1 is SGDLS, CDR2 YYNGEE. Trimming stripped 0 bases from V and 2 bases from J, with 11 bases between. The CDR3 is made up of 15 amino acids. CDR3 coding DNA: TGTGCCAGCAGCGTAGAGTGGAACCAACAAGAGACCCAGTACTTC. Amino acids: CASSVEWNQQETQYF.

The J gene is TRBJ1-1, the V gene TRBV29-1, with D possibly being TRBD1 (5 bases). The CDR3 is 11 residues long. Germline CDR1 SQVTM, CDR2 ANQGSEA. The ends were cut back, 3 bases at V and 6 bases at J, with 8 bases in the middle. DNA of the CDR3: TGCAGCGTTGAGCAGGGTTCTGAAGCTTTCTTT. This gives the protein CSVEQGSEAFF. Variable domain in full (rest from reference TRBV29-1 and TRBJ1-1): SAVISQKPSRDICQRGTSLTIQCQVDSQVTMMFWYRQQPGQSLTLIATANQGSEATYESGFVIDKFPISRPNLTFSTLTVSNMSPEDSSIYLCSVEQGSEAFFGQGTRLTVV.

The J gene is TRBJ2-1, the V gene TRBV6-5; maybe TRBD2 (5 bases). V lost 6 bases, J lost 9 bases, and 12 bases lay in between. The CDR3 extends over 12 amino acids. The germline V gene encodes CDR1 MNHEY and CDR2 SVGAGI. As DNA, the CDR3 is TGTGCCAGCAGCTCCCCTGGAGGTGAGCAGTTCTTC. This gives the protein CASSSPGGEQFF.

This sequence joins TRBV21-1 and TRBJ1-4; whether TRBD1, the table's D call, matches the DNA was not checked. TRBV21-1 corresponds to a pseudogene. This CDR3 contains 13 residues. This CDR3 reads CASSRTGGEKLFF. CDR3 bases: TGTGCCAGCAGCCGGACAGGAGGGGAAAAACTGTTTTTT.

There are a few counts of this clone. The DNA for the CDR3 is TGTGCCAGCAGTGAACAACGGAAGAATCAGCCCCAGCATTTT. This encodes CASSEQRKNQPQHF. The chain carries TRBV2 and TRBJ1-5; D ambiguous. Germline CDR1 reads SNHLY; CDR2 reads FYNNEI. The CDR3 has 14 amino acids. V was clipped by 2 bases and J by 4 bases, with 9 bases between them.

V and J are TRBV18 and TRBJ2-5; D not resolved. The V and J ends lost 0 bases and 2 bases respectively, with 10 bases between them. The CDR3 sequence is 15 residues long. Germline V gene sequence: CDR1 KGHSH, CDR2 LQKENI. The CDR3 spells CASSPPASTQETQYF. DNA for the CDR3: TGTGCCAGCTCACCACCGGCGTCGACGCAAGAGACCCAGTACTTC. The variable domain in full, completed from reference TRBV18 and TRBJ2-5, reads NAGVMQNPRHLVRRRGQEARLRCSPMKGHSHVYWYRQLPEEGLKFMVYLQKENIIDESGMPKERFSAEFPKEGPSILRIQQVVRGDSAAYFCASSPPASTQETQYFGPGTRLLVL.

The chain combines TRBV6-6 with TRBJ1-3; no reliable D call. Germline V gene sequence: CDR1 MNHNY, CDR2 SVGAGI (reference sequence). The CDR3 covers 14 residues. The germline V and J ends were trimmed by 2 bases and 1 base, with 6 bases remaining between them. In DNA, the CDR3 is TGTGCCAGCAGTTACGAGGAATCTGGAAACACCATATATTTT. Translation: CASSYEESGNTIYF.

This clone was counted between two and nine times. The chain joins TRBV2 to TRBJ1-1; TRBD1 is a possible D gene (5 bases). CDR1 SNHLY and CDR2 FYNNEI come from the germline V gene. This CDR3 spans 11 amino acids. Trimming took off 7 bases at V and 6 bases at J, with 9 bases between the two ends. CDR3 amino acids: CASKTGSEAFF. Here the CDR3 DNA reads TGTGCCAGCAAAACAGGCTCTGAAGCTTTCTTT.

The chain has TRBV11-1 and TRBJ1-5; maybe TRBD1 (5 bases). Germline lookup yields CDR1 SGHAT and CDR2 FQDESV (reference sequence). CDR3 length: 13 amino acids. Trimming removed 5 bases at V and 10 bases at J, with 15 bases between. The CDR3 DNA reads TGTGCCAGCAGCCTAGGGGACGGCGCACCCCAGCATTTT. Residues: CASSLGDGAPQHF.

The chain is built from TRBV15 and TRBJ2-5; D is unclear. Germline lookup yields CDR1 LNHNV and CDR2 YYDKDF (reference sequence). V dropped 0 bases and J dropped 5 bases, with 13 bases sitting between them. CDR3 length equals 15 residues. The CDR3 sequence is CATSRDRVEGETQYF. In DNA, the CDR3 is TGTGCCACCAGCAGAGATCGGGTCGAAGGGGAGACCCAGTACTTC.

The chain employs TRBV5-1 and TRBJ2-6; 8 bases fit TRBD1. Germline CDR1 is SGHRS and CDR2 is YFSETQ. After removal of 2 bases from V and 1 base from J, the junction contained 11 bases not matched to a gene. CDR3 length: 19 amino acids. The CDR3 is CASSLGFGQGRSGANVLTF. The CDR3 nucleotides read TGCGCCAGCAGCTTAGGTTTCGGACAGGGAAGATCTGGGGCCAACGTCCTGACTTTC.

As for this clone: A junction end diverges from the germline sequence, so it may reflect a read error. V gene TRBV5-4 combines with J gene TRBJ2-7; D is possibly TRBD1 (6 bases). CDR1 is SGHNT, CDR2 YYREEE, per germline (reference sequence). CDR3 length: 9 amino acids. The CDR3 is CASSLRGFF. CDR3 DNA sequence: TGTGCCAGCAGCTTGAGGGGGTTCTTC.

V is TRBV6-1 and J is TRBJ2-3; 9 nucleotides align to TRBD1. Germline V gene data show CDR1 as MNHNS and CDR2 as SASEGT. The CDR3 loop spans 16 amino acids. The V gene end was trimmed by 3 bases and the J gene end by 5 bases; junction bases not matched to a gene: 9. CDR3 sequence (DNA): TGTGCCAGCAGTGACACCAACAGGGGGCAGGGAGATACGCAGTATTTT. This codes for CASSDTNRGQGDTQYF.

J is TRBJ2-7 and V is TRBV7-9; TRBD1 matches at 9 bases. With V trimmed by 3 bases and J by 9 bases, 3 bases remained unmatched. Per the germline V gene, CDR1 is SEHNR and CDR2 is FQNEAQ (reference sequence). CDR3 size: 12 residues. The CDR3 bases are TGTGCCAGCAGCTTGGGACAGGGTCCGCAGTACTTC. Its translation: CASSLGQGPQYF.

The chain uses TRBV19 and TRBJ2-5; 7 bases match TRBD2. The CDR3 is made up of 15 amino acids. The ends lost 1 base at V and 1 base at J; junction bases unmatched: 3. Germline CDR1 LNHDA, CDR2 SQIVND (reference sequence). CDR3 loop: CASSIGTGGQETQYF. Written as DNA, the CDR3 is TGTGCCAGTAGTATAGGAACGGGGGGCCAAGAGACCCAGTACTTC.

This sequence joins TRBV9 and TRBJ2-3; TRBD1 or TRBD2 may be the D gene (6 bases each). The CDR3 is made up of 15 amino acids. V was pared by 4 bases and J by 6 bases, with 18 bases between. Per germline, CDR1 SGDLS and CDR2 YYNGEE. For the CDR3, the DNA is TGTGCCAGCAGCCCCTTTTGGGGGGCCGGGGATACGCAGTATTTT. It is translated as CASSPFWGAGDTQYF.

V usage is TRBV15 and J usage is TRBJ1-2; D is possibly TRBD1 (5 bases). The CDR3 runs 14 residues. CDR1 LNHNV and CDR2 YYDKDF come from the germline V gene (reference sequence). Between the trimmed V and J ends, which lost 6 bases and 5 bases, there was a span of 16 bases. Written as DNA, the CDR3 is TGTGCCACCAGGGAAAGGGGCCCCACTTATGGCTACACCTTC. This codes for CATRERGPTYGYTF. The full variable domain, completed using reference TRBV15 and TRBJ1-2, is DAMVIQNPRYQVTQFGKPVTLSCSQTLNHNVMYWYQQKSSQAPKLLFHYYDKDFNNEADTPDNFQSRRPNTSFCFLDIRSPGLGDTAMYLCATRERGPTYGYTFGSGTRLTVV.

The chain joins TRBV7-8 to TRBJ1-2; the match to TRBD1 covers 7 bases. Trimming took 0 bases from V and 7 from J; bases not matched to a gene: 8. Germline CDR1 SGHVS, CDR2 FQNEAQ. The CDR3 runs 15 residues. The CDR3 coding sequence is TGTGCCAGCAGCTTAGCGCTGGGACAGTTTCGTGGCTACACCTTC. It translates to CASSLALGQFRGYTF.

The chain recombines TRBV9 with TRBJ2-2; 11 bases align to TRBD1. The V gene's germline CDR1 is SGDLS and CDR2 YYNGEE. Trimming at V came to 4 bases and at J to 6 bases, leaving 14 bases not matched to a gene. This CDR3 has 18 residues. The CDR3 nucleotides are TGTGCCAGCAGCCATACTTCGGGACAGGGGGTTGGGTCCGGGGAGCTGTTTTTT. This sequence encodes CASSHTSGQGVGSGELFF. Full variable domain (rest looked up from reference TRBV9 and TRBJ2-2): DSGVTQTPKHLITATGQRVTLRCSPRSGDLSVYWYQQSLDQGLQFLIQYYNGEERAKGNILERFSAQQFPDLHSELNLSSLELGDSALYFCASSHTSGQGVGSGELFFGEGSRLTVL.

The V and J genes are TRBV12-5 and TRBJ1-1, with D possibly being TRBD1 (6 bases). CDR1 and CDR2 (germline): LGHNT, FRNRAP. CDR3 size: 14 residues. V was shortened by 1 base and J by 5 bases, with 11 bases between the two germline ends. DNA of the CDR3: TGTGCTAGTGGTTTGGAAGGGGGGTTTACTGAAGCTTTCTTT. Its protein product is CASGLEGGFTEAFF.

V usage is TRBV6-1 and J usage is TRBJ2-5; D may be TRBD2 (7 bases). Trimming removed 6 bases from V and 4 bases from J, with 18 bases in between. CDR1 and CDR2 (germline): MNHNS, SASEGT. The CDR3 is 15 amino acids. The CDR3 DNA sequence: TGTGCCAGCAGGCCGAACGGGGGGCCCGGAGAGACCCAGTACTTC. This encodes CASRPNGGPGETQYF.

The gene calls are TRBV5-1 and TRBJ2-3; 9 nucleotides align to TRBD2. Germline V gene sequence: CDR1 SGHRS, CDR2 YFSETQ. The trim removed 4 bases at V and 4 bases at J, leaving 13 bases unmatched. The CDR3 runs to 17 residues. The CDR3 DNA sequence: TGCGCCAGCAGCCTGGTTGGGCGGGGGGGCCCGGCAGATACGCAGTATTTT. This gives the protein CASSLVGRGGPADTQYF.

The chain joins TRBV10-1 to TRBJ2-3, with 7 bases fitting TRBD1. The CDR3 runs to 15 residues. The germline gives CDR1 WNHNN, CDR2 SYGVQD (reference sequence). V shed 4 bases, J shed 0 bases, and the junction held 4 bases outside the gene matches. The CDR3 protein is CASSATGYSTDTQYF. In nucleotides, the CDR3 is TGCGCCAGCAGTGCGACAGGGTATAGCACAGATACGCAGTATTTT.

As for this clone: The same CDR3 is also encoded by other DNA sequences in this sample. DNA of the CDR3: TGTGCCAGCAGTTACGACAGTAACTATGGCTACACCTTC. It is translated as CASSYDSNYGYTF. J is TRBJ1-2 and V is TRBV6-5; D possibly corresponds to TRBD1 (5 bases). Per germline, CDR1 MNHEY and CDR2 SVGAGI. This CDR3 region has 13 residues. V was shortened by 2 bases and J by 1 base, with 5 bases between the two germline ends.

The rearrangement links TRBV7-8 to TRBJ1-2; 10 positions match TRBD1. This CDR3 contains 16 residues. The V gene end was trimmed by 8 bases and the J gene end by 1 base; junction bases not matched to a gene: 10. CDR1 and CDR2 (germline): SGHVS, FQNEAQ. CDR3 in amino acids: CASFAGQGSHNYGYTF. CDR3 sequence (DNA): TGTGCCAGCTTCGCGGGACAGGGGTCGCATAACTATGGCTACACCTTC. Looking up the rest from reference TRBV7-8 and TRBJ1-2 gives the full variable domain: GAGVSQSPRYKVAKRGQDVALRCDPISGHVSLFWYQQALGQGPEFLTYFQNEAQLDKSGLPSDRFFAERPEGSVSTLKIQRTQQEDSAVYLCASFAGQGSHNYGYTFGSGTRLTVV.

J is TRBJ1-4 and V is TRBV28, with 12 bases identical to TRBD1. Germline CDR1 is MDHEN and CDR2 is SYDVKM. J gave up 8 bases and V 5 bases, and 6 bases lay outside the gene matches. This CDR3 region has 15 residues. For the CDR3, the DNA is TGTGCCAGCAGTCCCTCCGGGACAGGGGGCGAAAAACTGTTTTTT. Protein sequence: CASSPSGTGGEKLFF.

The rearrangement links TRBV21-1 to TRBJ1-2. TRBV21-1 is a recognized pseudogene. The CDR3 contains 16 residues. In DNA form, the CDR3 reads TGTGCCAGCAGCAAACCCGGGCGGCCCCGGCTACACCTTAGGACCTTC. It encodes CASSKPGRPRLHLRTF.